The source of this TCR beta chain is a study of lymphopenia after photon versus proton radiotherapy. TCRdb's copy holds only in-frame clones and misses some; the assay was immunoSEQ multiplex PCR. This table has 150,000 to 200,000 clones, around nine tenths appearing once. The V and J ends lost 4 bases and 5 bases respectively, with 12 bases between them. This CDR3 region has 14 residues. Germline V gene data show CDR1 as MGHRA and CDR2 as YSYEKL. This receptor was identified in a middle-aged man with gastric cancer. This chain links TRBV4-1 with TRBJ1-5, with a weak D call TRBD1 (6 bases). Sequenced here: peripheral blood, sampled from a patient treated with photon-based radiotherapy. The CDR3 loop is CASSRIQGDQPQHF. For the CDR3, the DNA is TGCGCCAGCAGCCGGATACAGGGAGATCAGCCCCAGCATTTT.